The entry below gives a single T cell receptor (beta chain) sequence along with its context. The antigen is unknown. The sample is drawn from a study of OX40 agonist ivuxolimab in advanced cancers. About the study: Ivuxolimab, an antibody acting as an agonist of OX40 (CD134), was used to treat patients. Ivuxolimab doses were 0.01, 0.1, 0.3, 1.5, 3 or 10 mg/kg every 2 weeks. People in dose escalation had one of these cancers: hepatocellular carcinoma, melanoma, renal cell or head and neck cancer. Findings and caveats of the study: There were, on average, more expanded clones in CD8+ T cells than in CD4+.

Sequencing was performed with immunoSEQ multiplex PCR; in TCRdb, only in-frame clones are kept and a portion is missing. The sample gives roughly 69,000 clones, about 90% of which show up once; approximately 5.2% is in the top ten. This TCR was recovered from an adult with an advanced solid tumor such as melanoma, head and neck, liver or kidney cancer. The material was CD4+ or CD8+ T cells sorted from blood, obtained in a trial of the OX40 agonist ivuxolimab.

This chain's CDR3 is CASSLLPSDGYTF. The CDR3 nucleotides read TGTGCCAGCAGTTTACTCCCGTCGGATGGCTACACCTTC. The chain carries TRBV27 and TRBJ1-2; D not resolved. V was trimmed by 2 bases and J by 6 bases, leaving 10 bases between them. Germline lookup yields CDR1 MNHEY and CDR2 SMNVEV (reference sequence). The CDR3 sequence is 13 residues long.